This passage covers 11 T cell receptor beta chains from one sample sequenced in a study of low-dose radiotherapy and immunotherapy resistance in tumors. Time point described: before trial treatment. TRAV- and TRBV-specific primers primed first-strand cDNA, covering alpha and beta chains. With a constant-region primer and a V-primer adapter, TCRs were subjected to 15 to 25 PCR cycles of amplification. A single record per CDR3 protein comes from TCRdb applying MiXCR to the reads. The sample lists tens of thousands of distinct CDR3 sequences, about 18% occurring once. The input for sequencing was PBMCs, taken before treatment. Every receptor here comes from a male donor with prostate cancer.

This clonotype was seen repeatedly, ten times or more. The V gene is TRBV13, the J gene TRBJ2-3; unclear D gene. The length of the CDR3 is 15 residues. The germline V gene has CDR1 PRHDT and CDR2 FYEKMQ (reference sequence). Trimming pared 0 bases from V and 3 bases from J, leaving 10 bases between. CDR3: CASSLGRVATDTQYF. The CDR3 DNA reads as TGTGCCAGCAGCTTAGGCCGGGTCGCGACAGATACGCAGTATTTT.

This clonotype was observed at least ten times. The chain recombines TRBV7-9 with TRBJ2-1; D gene unclear. CDR1 and CDR2 from the germline V gene are SEHNR and FQNEAQ (reference sequence). CDR3 length: 16 residues. The V gene lost 8 bases and the J gene lost 4 bases, with 21 bases spanning the gap. CDR3 coding DNA: TGTGCCAGCTTCCCTAAGGATGGGCGGAAATACAATGAGCAGTTCTTC. It yields the protein CASFPKDGRKYNEQFF.

This clonotype was counted many times. The rearrangement links TRBV11-2 to TRBJ2-4, with TRBD2 matching over 7 bases. Losses at the gene ends were 4 bases for V and 1 base for J; bases not matched to a gene: 7. CDR1 and CDR2 from the germline V gene are SGHAT and FQNNGV. The CDR3 has 16 residues. The CDR3 nucleotides read TGTGCCAGCAGCTCCCGGGGGGATACGGCCAAAAACATTCAGTACTTC. The encoded protein is CASSSRGDTAKNIQYF.

This clonotype has more than one count but fewer than ten. The genes are TRBV30 and TRBJ1-6; D unresolved. This CDR3 has 13 amino acids. Germline V gene sequence: CDR1 GTSNPN, CDR2 SVGIG (reference sequence). The V and J ends lost 5 bases and 5 bases respectively, with 10 bases between them. This chain's CDR3 is CAWLSIDNSPLHF. The CDR3 region has the DNA TGTGCCTGGCTCAGCATAGATAATTCACCCCTCCACTTT.

This clonotype has a count of ten or more. CDR3 sequence reads: CASSQDRVEAFF. As DNA, the CDR3 is TGTGCCAGCAGCCAGGACAGGGTTGAAGCTTTCTTT. This sequence joins TRBV3-1 and TRBJ1-1, with 8 bases fitting TRBD1. CDR3 length: 12 amino acids. Germline CDR1 reads LGHDT; CDR2 reads YNNKEL (reference sequence). Trimming at V came to 3 bases and at J to 7 bases, leaving 1 base not matched to a gene.

There are many counts of this clonotype. The chain recombines TRBV7-3 with TRBJ2-3; 10 bases fit TRBD2. The V gene end was trimmed by 4 bases and the J gene end by 6 bases; junction bases not matched to a gene: 13. CDR1 and CDR2 from the germline V gene are SGHTA and FQGTGA. The CDR3 consists of 17 residues. The CDR3 nucleotides read TGTGCCAGCAGCTCATCGAGCTCGGGACTAGCGACGGATACGCAGTATTTT. It encodes CASSSSSSGLATDTQYF. Full variable domain (remainder filled in from reference TRBV7-3 and TRBJ2-3): GAGVSQTPSNKVTEKGKYVELRCDPISGHTALYWYRQSLGQGPEFLIYFQGTGAADDSGLPNDRFFAVRPEGSVSTLKIQRTERGDSAVYLCASSSSSSGLATDTQYFGPGTRLTVL.

With respect to this clonotype: This clone may be a read error of a much larger clone one base away. The V gene is TRBV1, the J gene TRBJ2-1. TRBV1 is annotated as a pseudogene. The CDR3 is 16 amino acids. CDR3 region: CASSQTPIILGNEQFF. The CDR3 coding sequence is TGCGCCAGCAGCCAAACACCCATCATTCTAGGGAATGAGCAGTTCTTC.

This clonotype was recorded at least ten times. J is TRBJ2-2 and V is TRBV29-1; tentatively, D is TRBD1 (6 bases). With 5 bases removed from V and 7 bases from J, the gap between germline ends came to 11 bases. The CDR3 loop spans 12 amino acids. Per the germline V gene, CDR1 is SQVTM and CDR2 is ANQGSEA. CDR3 loop: CSVQGQVGELFF. The CDR3 DNA reads as TGCAGCGTTCAGGGGCAAGTCGGGGAGCTGTTTTTT.

This clonotype has at least ten counts. V and J are TRBV7-2 and TRBJ2-5; 8 positions agree with TRBD2. Germline CDR1 is SGHTA and CDR2 is FQGNSA. V lost 3 bases and J lost 5; bases outside the gene matches: 5. This CDR3 has 14 residues. CDR3 loop: CASSFPSGGETQYF. In DNA, the CDR3 is TGTGCCAGCAGCTTTCCAAGCGGGGGTGAGACCCAGTACTTC.

This clonotype was counted at least ten times. V and J are TRBV20-1 and TRBJ1-3; D is uncertain. CDR1 and CDR2 from the germline V gene are DFQATT and SNEGSKA (reference sequence). There are 14 residues in the CDR3. V lost 2 bases, J lost 3 bases, and 11 bases lay in between. CDR3 sequence reads: CSARSGDGGNTIYF. The DNA of the CDR3 is TGCAGTGCTAGATCAGGTGATGGTGGAAACACCATATATTTT.

There are many counts of this clonotype. The chain has TRBV7-2 and TRBJ2-6; maybe TRBD2 (5 bases). This CDR3 is 16 amino acids long. Germline values: CDR1 SGHTA, CDR2 FQGNSA. Deletions cut 4 bases from V and 0 bases from J, with 10 bases between. The CDR3 nucleotides are TGTGCCAGCAGCTCGGACTCTTCCTCTGGGGCCAACGTCCTGACTTTC. This codes for CASSSDSSSGANVLTF.